One and the same sample provided the 15 T cell receptor beta chains below, sequenced in a study of early T cells in non-severe SARS-CoV-2 infection. TCRdb itself ran the 5' RACE reads through MiXCR, one entry per CDR3 protein. Here the sample spans 20,000 to 25,000 distinct CDR3 sequences, roughly 5% being singletons. Source material: whole blood. Every receptor here comes from an adult who was a healthcare worker with PCR-confirmed SARS-CoV-2 infection or an uninfected control (not recorded which).

This clonotype was seen ten or more times. The chain has TRBV20-1 and TRBJ2-1; 7 nucleotides align to TRBD2. V lost 3 bases, J lost 9 bases, and 17 bases stayed unmatched. The CDR3 loop spans 16 amino acids. From germline, CDR1 is DFQATT and CDR2 SNEGSKA (reference sequence). DNA of the CDR3: TGCAGTGCTAGTTTTGCGGGATGGGGGGGGAGCGGTGAGCAGTTCTTC. This sequence encodes CSASFAGWGGSGEQFF.

In this sample, this clonotype turned up many times. The chain couples TRBV29-1 to TRBJ2-7; unclear D gene. V lost 7 bases and J lost 3, with 13 bases in between. The CDR3 is 12 amino acids. Germline CDR1 is SQVTM and CDR2 is ANQGSEA. CDR3 nucleotides: TGCAGCGCCTCCGGGCGGAACTACGAGCAGTACGTC. This encodes CSASGRNYEQYV.

The sample holds many counts of this clonotype. The genes are TRBV7-2 and TRBJ2-3; D remains ambiguous. Trimming removed 4 bases at V and 2 bases at J, with 1 base between. Germline V gives CDR1 SGHTA, CDR2 FQGNSA. The CDR3 runs 11 residues. The CDR3 sequence is CASSYTDTQYF. CDR3 DNA: TGTGCCAGCAGCTACACAGATACGCAGTATTTT.

This clonotype came up many times. J is TRBJ2-1 and V is TRBV3-1; 8 bases match TRBD2. The germline CDR1 and CDR2 sequences are LGHDT and YNNKEL (reference sequence). With 3 bases clipped from V and 4 bases from J, the junction kept 5 bases outside the gene matches. The CDR3 spans 15 residues. CDR3 amino acids: CASSHSGEGYNEQFF. CDR3 DNA: TGTGCCAGCAGCCATAGCGGGGAGGGTTACAATGAGCAGTTCTTC.

By its share, this clonotype is medium-sized (0.01 to 0.1%). The V gene is TRBV4-1, the J gene TRBJ2-4; possibly TRBD1 or TRBD2 for D (5 bases each). V was pared by 3 bases and J by 8 bases, with 14 bases between. Germline assignment: CDR1 MGHRA and CDR2 YSYEKL. The CDR3 has 14 residues. In DNA, the CDR3 is TGCGCCAGCAGCCATGCTCCTCGGGACGACATTCAGTACTTC. It encodes CASSHAPRDDIQYF.

This clonotype was seen just once. A much larger clone lies one base from this, so it may be a read error. This chain uses TRBV6-2 or TRBV6-3 with TRBJ2-2, with D tentatively TRBD1 or TRBD2 (5 bases each). Trimming removed 5 bases from V and 0 bases from J, with 10 bases in between. Germline lookup yields CDR1 MNHEY and CDR2 SVGEGT. CDR3 length: 15 residues. The CDR3 DNA reads as TGTGCCAGCAGTCTCGGGACCCCGAACACCGGGGAGCTGTTTTTT. Translation: CASSLGTPNTGELFF.

This chain uses TRBV3-1 with TRBJ1-2; D is uncertain. Between the trimmed V and J ends, which lost 1 base and 5 bases, there was a span of 8 bases. This CDR3 region has 13 residues. Germline loops: CDR1 LGHDT, CDR2 YNNKEL (reference sequence). CDR3 residues: CASSQGHYYGYTF. CDR3 DNA sequence: TGTGCCAGCAGCCAAGGACACTATTATGGCTACACCTTC.

This clonotype occurred many times. The J gene is TRBJ1-4, the V gene TRBV4-2, with a possible D match to TRBD1 (5 bases). CDR1 LGHNA and CDR2 YNFKEQ come from the germline V gene. The CDR3 is 14 amino acids. V lost 5 bases and J 1 base, leaving 8 bases between the germline ends. CDR3 residues: CASSETVTNEKLFF. Here the CDR3 DNA reads TGTGCCAGCAGCGAGACAGTAACTAATGAAAAACTGTTTTTT.

This clonotype was counted at least ten times. This chain joins TRBV4-1 and TRBJ1-5; D remains ambiguous. The CDR3 runs 14 residues. With 0 bases removed from V and 2 bases from J, the gap between germline ends came to 5 bases. Germline CDR1 reads MGHRA; CDR2 reads YSYEKL. This chain's CDR3 is CASSQDGGNQPQHF. The DNA of the CDR3 is TGCGCCAGCAGCCAAGATGGGGGCAATCAGCCCCAGCATTTT.

The CDR3 sequence is CSVEGTADQPQHF. The CDR3 DNA reads TGCAGCGTTGAAGGGACAGCAGATCAGCCCCAGCATTTT. The V gene is TRBV29-1, the J gene TRBJ1-5, with a tentative D call TRBD1 (6 bases). Germline assignment: CDR1 SQVTM and CDR2 ANQGSEA. V was pared by 1 base and J by 5 bases, with 9 bases between. The CDR3 has 13 residues. The entire variable domain, with the rest obtained from reference TRBV29-1 and TRBJ1-5, is as follows: SAVISQKPSRDICQRGTSLTIQCQVDSQVTMMFWYRQQPGQSLTLIATANQGSEATYESGFVIDKFPISRPNLTFSTLTVSNMSPEDSSIYLCSVEGTADQPQHFGDGTRLSIL.

There are many counts of this clonotype. The rearrangement links TRBV6-5 to TRBJ1-1; unclear D gene. The germline V and J ends were trimmed by 2 bases and 6 bases, with 16 bases remaining between them. Germline CDR1 MNHEY, CDR2 SVGAGI. The CDR3 is 15 amino acids. CDR3 sequence: CASSYNSGGRSEAFF. The CDR3 region has the DNA TGTGCCAGCAGTTACAATTCGGGAGGAAGATCTGAAGCTTTCTTT.

This clonotype was counted between two and nine times. V usage is TRBV20-1 and J usage is TRBJ2-5, with 11 bases matching TRBD2. With V trimmed by 6 bases and J by 4 bases, 10 bases remained unmatched. The CDR3 spans 15 residues. Germline CDR1 is DFQATT and CDR2 is SNEGSKA (reference sequence). CDR3 nucleotide sequence: TGCAGTGCGCAGCCCCTAGCGGGAGGAGCAGAGACCCAGTACTTC. It specifies CSAQPLAGGAETQYF.

In its sample, this clonotype was seen many times. The rearrangement uses TRBV7-2 and TRBJ2-3; D may be TRBD2 (5 bases). The germline CDR1 and CDR2 sequences are SGHTA and FQGNSA. The CDR3 runs to 16 residues. Trimming took off 6 bases at V and 3 bases at J, with 19 bases between the two ends. As DNA, the CDR3 is TGTGCCAGCAGTCCAAACCGGGATCTCATTACAGATACGCAGTATTTT. It encodes CASSPNRDLITDTQYF.

This clonotype was seen ten or more times. The genes are TRBV28 and TRBJ2-2, with a weak D call TRBD2 (5 bases). The CDR3 has 14 residues. Trimming took 3 bases from V and 7 from J, leaving 12 bases between them. Germline V gives CDR1 MDHEN, CDR2 SYDVKM. CDR3 protein: CASSFSRRNGELFF. The CDR3 nucleotides are TGTGCCAGCAGTTTCTCAAGGAGGAACGGGGAGCTGTTTTTT.

This clonotype has only a few counts. The chain joins TRBV7-2 to TRBJ2-7, with D perhaps TRBD1 (5 bases). Germline CDR1 and CDR2: SGHTA and FQGNSA. The CDR3 contains 12 residues. V was shortened by 5 bases and J by 3 bases, with 8 bases between the two germline ends. The CDR3 region has the DNA TGTGCCAGCAGCCGACAGAACTACGAGCAGTACTTC. This codes for CASSRQNYEQYF.